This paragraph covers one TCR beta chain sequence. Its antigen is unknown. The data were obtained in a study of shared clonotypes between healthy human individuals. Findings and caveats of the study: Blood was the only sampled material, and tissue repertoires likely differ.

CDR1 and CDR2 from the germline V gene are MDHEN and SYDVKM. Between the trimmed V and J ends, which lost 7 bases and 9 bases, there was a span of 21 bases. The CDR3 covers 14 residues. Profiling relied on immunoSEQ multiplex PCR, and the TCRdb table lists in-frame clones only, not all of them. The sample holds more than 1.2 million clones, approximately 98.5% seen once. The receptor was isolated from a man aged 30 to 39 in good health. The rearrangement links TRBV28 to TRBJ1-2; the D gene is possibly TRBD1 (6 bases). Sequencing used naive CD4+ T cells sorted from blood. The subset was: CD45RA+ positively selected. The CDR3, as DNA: TGTGCCAGCACCCTTAAGGCCAGGGGTATAAGCTACACCTTC. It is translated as CASTLKARGISYTF.